What follows are 7 T cell receptor beta chains derived from one specimen sequenced in a study of blood T cell repertoires in COVID-19 (dated by TCRdb to 2018 to 2021). Library preparation was by the immunoSEQ multiplex PCR assay. Sourced from immuneACCESS, this table was stored by TCRdb with only in-frame sequences that have V and J called. A share of the clones is absent; for the studies checked, an unresolved V gene accounts for under half, and the remainder has no known explanation. The sample yields about 290,000 clones; around four fifths were counted once. The ten largest clones represent 4.1% of the sample. Sequencing was performed on peripheral blood. These receptors came from a woman between 45 and 60 years old with active or convalescent COVID-19.

The V call is TRBV9, the J call TRBJ2-7; TRBD2 matches at 10 bases. The CDR3 sequence is 16 residues long. Losses at the gene ends were 3 bases for V and 7 bases for J; bases not matched to a gene: 13. In germline, CDR1 is SGDLS, CDR2 YYNGEE. The CDR3 DNA sequence: TGTGCCAGCAGCGCCCAGATCCTAGCGGGAGAAAGGGAGCAGTACTTC. Translating it yields CASSAQILAGEREQYF.

J is TRBJ2-1 and V is TRBV9; maybe TRBD2 (6 bases). The CDR3 contains 21 residues. Trimming took 3 bases from V and 0 from J, leaving 28 bases between them. CDR1 and CDR2 (germline): SGDLS, YYNGEE. The CDR3 is CASSAAPPTSFVLGSYNEQFF. Written as DNA, the CDR3 is TGTGCCAGCAGCGCAGCCCCTCCGACTAGTTTTGTACTTGGCTCCTACAATGAGCAGTTCTTC.

The chain has TRBV28 and TRBJ1-2; TRBD1 might be the D (5 bases). V was cut by 6 bases and J by 4 bases, with 12 bases left in between. Germline loops: CDR1 MDHEN, CDR2 SYDVKM. The CDR3 runs 13 residues. CDR3 sequence (DNA): TGTGCCAGCAGGAATAGACAGACCTATGGCTACACCTTC. Its translation is CASRNRQTYGYTF.

The chain couples TRBV19 to TRBJ2-2, with D tentatively TRBD2 (6 bases). This CDR3 is built from 15 residues. V was shortened by 1 base and J by 4 bases, with 10 bases between the two germline ends. Germline lookup yields CDR1 LNHDA and CDR2 SQIVND (reference sequence). CDR3 nucleotide sequence: TGTGCCAGTAGTATAGCGGGAGAGTTCACCGGGGAGCTGTTTTTT. Translated: CASSIAGEFTGELFF.

The CDR3 DNA is TGTGCCAGCAGCCGCTTGGGGGACAGGGGCGGGACCACTGAAGCTTTCTTT. It yields the protein CASSRLGDRGGTTEAFF. V and J are TRBV5-5 and TRBJ1-1, with 10 bases that match TRBD1. V lost 4 bases to trimming and J lost 4 bases; unmatched junction nucleotides: 13. Germline V CDR1 and CDR2: SGHKS, YYEKEE (reference sequence). The length of the CDR3 is 17 residues.

This clone showed up just once. This chain connects TRBV15 to TRBJ2-1, with 10 bases lining up with TRBD1. Germline CDR1 LNHNV, CDR2 YYDKDF (reference sequence). V shed 0 bases and J 4 bases; nucleotides not matched to a gene: 6. CDR3 length equals 17 residues. CDR3 region: CATSRDLGTGAYNEQFF. DNA for the CDR3: TGTGCCACCAGCAGAGATCTCGGGACAGGGGCATACAATGAGCAGTTCTTC.

J is TRBJ2-3 and V is TRBV4-1, with 13 bases that match TRBD2. Trimming cost V 4 bases and J 1 base; bases outside gene matches: 5. The CDR3 covers 17 residues. Germline V lookup: CDR1 MGHRA, CDR2 YSYEKL. The CDR3 DNA reads as TGCGCCAGCAGCCTTCTCGGACTAGCGGGGGGCACAGATACGCAGTATTTT. It is translated as CASSLLGLAGGTDTQYF.